This T cell receptor (beta chain) was captured by sequencing in a study of T cells in localized non-small cell lung cancer. V gave up 0 bases and J gave up 2 bases; unmatched junction bases: 14. Germline CDR1 LNHNV, CDR2 YYDKDF (reference sequence). This CDR3 has 19 amino acids. The protocol was immunoSEQ multiplex PCR, while the TCRdb copy is restricted to in-frame clones and leaves out a portion. The table includes fewer than 4,500 clones, around 40% detected once. The sequence derives from a male donor older than 55 with stage I lung adenocarcinoma. The chain employs TRBV15 and TRBJ2-3; TRBD2 aligns across 7 bases. The material sequenced was lung tumor tissue, taken before any cancer treatment. The CDR3 region is CATSRENLLEGTNTDTQYF. The DNA of the CDR3 is TGTGCCACCAGCAGAGAGAATTTGCTAGAGGGGACTAACACAGATACGCAGTATTTT.